This T cell receptor beta chain was identified in a study of T cell clonality in common variable immunodeficiency. Study results and limitations: In common variable immunodeficiency, TCR beta chains reportedly carried fewer deletions and N-nucleotide insertions.

Libraries were prepared by immunoSEQ multiplex PCR; TCRdb keeps only in-frame clonotypes and omits some of them. Listed here are just over 20,000 clones without any singletons, the top ten holding around 2.4%. This clone has ten or more counts. The antigen is undetermined. Sample: peripheral blood mononuclear cells. The TCR comes from a human donor with common variable immunodeficiency.

The CDR3 sequence is CASTIQGIYGYTF. The CDR3 DNA, read in part, is TGTGCCAGCACCATACAGGGTATCTATGGC. The chain couples TRBV5-5 to TRBJ1-2, with TRBD1 as a possible D gene (6 bases). The read ends 3 residues shy of where the CDR3 ends; the end is completed using the germline J gene. The germline CDR1 and CDR2 sequences are SGHKS and YYEKEE (reference sequence). This CDR3 region has 13 residues. With 6 bases removed from V and 4 bases from J, the gap between germline ends came to 13 bases.